This T cell receptor beta chain was sequenced in a study of blood T cell repertoires in COVID-19. At the level of the study: Acute and convalescent COVID-19 specimens originated in the United States, Italy and Spain.

In the source study's methods: Using reference gene primer amplification, nucleated cell counts were estimated. Generated by immunoSEQ multiplex PCR, the TCRdb table keeps only in-frame clones and is missing some. The D gene and trimming were derived from the DNA, and the V and J assignments and clone size from that table. This repertoire shows approximately 150,000 clones, 90% found once; its top ten account for about a sixth. CDR3 length equals 17 residues. Between the trimmed V and J ends, which lost 0 bases and 3 bases, there was a span of 13 bases. The V gene's germline CDR1 is SGHDT and CDR2 YYEEEE.

Sequenced: peripheral blood. This TCR was sampled from a man aged 55 to 70 with active or convalescent COVID-19. The chain links TRBV5-6 to TRBJ1-6; possible D gene TRBD1, 5 bases. DNA of the CDR3: TGTGCCAGCAGCTTGGGGTATGGGGCCGGCTATAATTCACCCCTCCACTTT. Its protein is CASSLGYGAGYNSPLHF.